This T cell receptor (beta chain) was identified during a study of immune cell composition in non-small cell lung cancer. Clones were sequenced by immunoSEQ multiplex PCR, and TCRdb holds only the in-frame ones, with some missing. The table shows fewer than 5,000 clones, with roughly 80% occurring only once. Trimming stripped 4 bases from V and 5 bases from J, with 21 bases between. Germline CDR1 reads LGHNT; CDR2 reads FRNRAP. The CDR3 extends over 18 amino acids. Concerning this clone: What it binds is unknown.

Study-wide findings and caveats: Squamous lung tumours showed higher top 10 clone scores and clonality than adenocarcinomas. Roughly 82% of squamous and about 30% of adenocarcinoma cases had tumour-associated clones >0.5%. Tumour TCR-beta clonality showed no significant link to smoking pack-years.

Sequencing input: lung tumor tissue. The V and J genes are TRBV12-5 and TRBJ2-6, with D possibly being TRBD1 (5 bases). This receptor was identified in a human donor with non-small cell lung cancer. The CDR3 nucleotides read TGTGCTAGTGGTTGTCCCAGTGCAGGACAAAGTCGGGCCAACGTCCTGACTTTC. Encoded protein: CASGCPSAGQSRANVLTF.